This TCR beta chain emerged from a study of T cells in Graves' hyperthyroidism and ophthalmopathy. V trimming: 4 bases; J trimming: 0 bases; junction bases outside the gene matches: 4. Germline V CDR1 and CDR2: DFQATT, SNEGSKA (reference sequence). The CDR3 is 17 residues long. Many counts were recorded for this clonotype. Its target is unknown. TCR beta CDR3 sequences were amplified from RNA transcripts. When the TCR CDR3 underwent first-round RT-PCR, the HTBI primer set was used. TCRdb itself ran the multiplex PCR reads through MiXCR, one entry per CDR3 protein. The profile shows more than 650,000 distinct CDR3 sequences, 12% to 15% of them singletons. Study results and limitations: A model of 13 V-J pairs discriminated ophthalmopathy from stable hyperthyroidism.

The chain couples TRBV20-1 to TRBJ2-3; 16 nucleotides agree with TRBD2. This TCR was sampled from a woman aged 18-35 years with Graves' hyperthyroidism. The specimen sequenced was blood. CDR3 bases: TGCAGTGCTACCGGGACTAGCGGGAGGGTTAGCACAGATACGCAGTATTTT. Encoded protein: CSATGTSGRVSTDTQYF.